Sequencing of this T cell receptor (beta chain) was carried out in a study of CD8 T cells in Susac syndrome. The multiple sclerosis controls were treatment-naive patients affected by stable or active relapsing-remitting disease. After extraction with the RNeasy kit, about 0.45 to 1 ug of the RNA was reverse transcribed using random hexamers. One entry per CDR3 protein results from TCRdb running MiXCR on the immunoSEQ multiplex PCR reads. The sample shows around 230,000 distinct CDR3 sequences, about 95% of them seen only once. V gave up 6 bases and J gave up 8 bases, with 11 bases separating them. CDR3 length equals 12 residues.

The sequence derives from a human donor with multiple sclerosis. The sample comprised CD4+ T cells from PBMCs. The chain joins TRBV12-3 or TRBV12-4 to TRBJ2-1, with no clear D. The CDR3 nucleotides are TGTGCCAGCAGACATAGCCTGGATGAGCAGTTCTTC. Protein sequence: CASRHSLDEQFF.